This T cell receptor beta chain was recorded in a study of T cells expressing NK-cell markers. The wider study: It was sorted CD3+CD56-NKG2C+, CD3+CD56+NKG2C- and CD3+CD56+NKG2C+ T cells that provided the TCR beta repertoires. HCMV seropositivity marked most of the eight sequenced donors; one was seronegative.

This CDR3 is built from 16 residues. The authors generated TCR beta cDNA through 5'RACE template switching with UMIs. TCRdb reprocessed the 5' RACE reads, with one entry per CDR3 protein and no DNA. The sample totals 550,000 to 600,000 distinct CDR3 sequences; its top ten clones hold around 3.3%. The TCR sequence derives from a man between 18 and 29 years old in good health. V usage is TRBV12-3 or TRBV12-4 and J usage is TRBJ2-1; TCRdb picks TRBD1, but there is no DNA to check that call. Material: blood T cells: a sorted CD56 or NKG2C T cell subset, CD4+ or CD8+ T cells, or bulk PBMC T cells (not recorded which). CDR3 in amino acids: CASSTAGGASYNEQFF.